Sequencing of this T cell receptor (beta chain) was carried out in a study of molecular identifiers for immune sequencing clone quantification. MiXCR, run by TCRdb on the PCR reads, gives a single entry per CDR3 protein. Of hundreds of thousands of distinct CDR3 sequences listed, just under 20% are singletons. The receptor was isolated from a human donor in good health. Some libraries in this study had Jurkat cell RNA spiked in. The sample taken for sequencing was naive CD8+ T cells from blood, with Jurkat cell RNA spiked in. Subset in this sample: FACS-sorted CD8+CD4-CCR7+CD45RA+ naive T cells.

The CDR3 region has the DNA TGTGCCAGCATAGGGGACAGGGAAAGGTACGAGCAGTACTTC. This gives the protein CASIGDRERYEQYF. The chain is built from TRBV2 and TRBJ2-7; 9 bases are a match to TRBD1. Germline V gives CDR1 SNHLY, CDR2 FYNNEI. This CDR3 region has 14 residues. Trimming took 7 bases from V and 4 from J; bases not matched to a gene: 8.